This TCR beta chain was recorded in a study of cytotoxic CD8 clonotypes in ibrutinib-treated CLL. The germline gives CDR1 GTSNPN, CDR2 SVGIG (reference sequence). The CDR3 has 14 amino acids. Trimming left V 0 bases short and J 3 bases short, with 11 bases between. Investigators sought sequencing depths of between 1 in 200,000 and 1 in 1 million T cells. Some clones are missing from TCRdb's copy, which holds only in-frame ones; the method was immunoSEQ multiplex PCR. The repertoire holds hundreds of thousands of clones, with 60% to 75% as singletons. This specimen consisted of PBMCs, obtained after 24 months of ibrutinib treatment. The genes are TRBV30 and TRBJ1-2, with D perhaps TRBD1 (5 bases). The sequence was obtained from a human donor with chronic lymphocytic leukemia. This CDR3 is CAWSVSDTHYGYTF. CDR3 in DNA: TGTGCCTGGAGTGTCTCGGACACTCACTATGGCTACACCTTC.